The 11 T cell receptor beta chains reported below all come from one sample, sequenced in a study of PD-L1 blockade in urothelial cancer. Time point of the sample: peripheral blood 6 weeks after treatment start. Sequenced by immunoSEQ multiplex PCR; TCRdb stores in-frame clones only, minus some. The sample lists some 110,000 clones, 80% to 90% occurring once. The input for sequencing was PBMCs, taken around atezolizumab (anti-PD-L1) treatment. The receptors were sampled from a man aged 55 to 70 with urothelial cancer.

This sequence joins TRBV11-2 and TRBJ1-1, with D hard to call. Per germline, CDR1 SGHAT and CDR2 FQNNGV. The CDR3 sequence is 12 residues long. V lost 0 bases, J lost 8 bases, and 7 bases lay in between. For the CDR3, the DNA is TGTGCCAGCAGCTTAGATCCTCTCGAAGCTTTCTTT. Translating it yields CASSLDPLEAFF. The full variable domain, with the rest looked up from reference TRBV11-2 and TRBJ1-1, is EAGVAQSPRYKIIEKRQSVAFWCNPISGHATLYWYQQILGQGPKLLIQFQNNGVVDDSQLPKDRFSAERLKGVDSTLKIQPAKLEDSAVYLCASSLDPLEAFFGQGTRLTVV.

This chain uses TRBV30 with TRBJ2-6; 12 bases match TRBD1. The CDR3 contains 18 residues. The V gene's germline CDR1 is GTSNPN and CDR2 SVGIG (reference sequence). V shed 5 bases, J shed 0 bases, and the junction held 8 bases outside the gene matches. CDR3 region: CAWSSGQGALSGANVLTF. The CDR3 coding sequence is TGTGCCTGGTCATCGGGACAGGGGGCCCTCTCTGGGGCCAACGTCCTGACTTTC. Complete variable domain (other parts from reference TRBV30 and TRBJ2-6): SQTIHQWPATLVQPVGSPLSLECTVEGTSNPNLYWYRQAAGRGLQLLFYSVGIGQISSEVPQNLSASRPQDRQFILSSKKLLLSDSGFYLCAWSSGQGALSGANVLTFGAGSRLTVL.

The V call is TRBV4-1, the J call TRBJ2-4, with TRBD2 as a possible D gene (6 bases). V was cut by 2 bases and J by 8 bases, with 16 bases left in between. The CDR3 runs to 15 residues. Germline values: CDR1 MGHRA, CDR2 YSYEKL. CDR3 region: CASSQPLASPDIQYF. CDR3 in DNA: TGCGCCAGCAGCCAACCCCTAGCGTCCCCCGACATTCAGTACTTC.

This clone was counted many times. The chain joins TRBV18 to TRBJ2-7; D is possibly TRBD1 (6 bases). The CDR3 sequence is 15 residues long. Trimming pared 6 bases from V and 5 bases from J, leaving 20 bases between. Germline values: CDR1 KGHSH, CDR2 LQKENI. The CDR3, as DNA: TGTGCCAGCTCGCCAACAGGGTCTCGATGGGACGAGCAGTACTTC. This codes for CASSPTGSRWDEQYF.

The chain combines TRBV15 with TRBJ2-7; 10 bases agree with TRBD2. J gave up 6 bases and V 5 bases, and 10 bases lay outside the gene matches. Germline V lookup: CDR1 LNHNV, CDR2 YYDKDF (reference sequence). CDR3 size: 15 residues. The CDR3 reads CATSGGGLAGAEQYF. Written as DNA, the CDR3 is TGTGCCACCAGCGGGGGGGGGCTAGCGGGAGCCGAGCAGTACTTC. Complete variable domain (other parts from reference TRBV15 and TRBJ2-7): DAMVIQNPRYQVTQFGKPVTLSCSQTLNHNVMYWYQQKSSQAPKLLFHYYDKDFNNEADTPDNFQSRRPNTSFCFLDIRSPGLGDTAMYLCATSGGGLAGAEQYFGPGTRLTVT.

The chain uses TRBV6-6 and TRBJ2-3, with D possibly TRBD2 on 6 matching bases. CDR3 length: 16 amino acids. Germline V gene sequence: CDR1 MNHNY, CDR2 SVGAGI (reference sequence). The V and J ends lost 2 bases and 4 bases respectively, with 16 bases between them. In DNA, the CDR3 is TGTGCCAGCAGTTACCCTTGGGGGGAGAGGGCAGATACGCAGTATTTT. This translates into CASSYPWGERADTQYF.

CDR3 region: CASSLGQGVIYEQYF. The CDR3 nucleotides read TGTGCCAGCAGTTTAGGACAGGGCGTGATCTACGAGCAGTACTTC. The V and J genes are TRBV6-5 and TRBJ2-7, with 8 bases aligning to TRBD1. Germline assignment: CDR1 MNHEY and CDR2 SVGAGI. After removal of 4 bases from V and 3 bases from J, the junction contained 8 bases not matched to a gene. This CDR3 is built from 15 residues.

J is TRBJ1-2 and V is TRBV28; a possible D gene is TRBD1 (5 bases). This CDR3 spans 10 amino acids. Per the germline V gene, CDR1 is MDHEN and CDR2 is SYDVKM. The CDR3 DNA follows: TGTACCACCGGGGGCTATGGCTACACCTTC. It yields the protein CTTGGYGYTF.

The chain has TRBV7-9 and TRBJ1-2, with 8 bases lining up with TRBD1. Germline V CDR1 and CDR2: SEHNR, FQNEAQ (reference sequence). The CDR3 totals 16 residues. With 5 bases clipped from V and 1 base from J, the junction kept 9 bases outside the gene matches. Written as DNA, the CDR3 is TGTGCCAGCAGCCCCGCGGGACAGGCCCTTAACTATGGCTACACCTTC. It yields the protein CASSPAGQALNYGYTF. Based on the CDR3 plus reference TRBV7-9 and TRBJ1-2, the full variable domain is DTGVSQNPRHKITKRGQNVTFRCDPISEHNRLYWYRQTLGQGPEFLTYFQNEAQLEKSRLLSDRFSAERPKGSFSTLEIQRTEQGDSAMYLCASSPAGQALNYGYTFGSGTRLTVV.

The chain links TRBV23-1 to TRBJ2-3; D ambiguous. TRBV23-1 is an ORF, and what it does is uncertain. V was cut by 3 bases and J by 2 bases, with 21 bases left in between. The CDR3 is 18 amino acids. CDR3 sequence: CASSHPPFGGGDTDTQYF. The CDR3 DNA follows: TGCGCCAGCAGTCATCCCCCCTTTGGCGGTGGAGACACAGATACGCAGTATTTT.

V is TRBV18 and J is TRBJ1-2; D perhaps matches TRBD1 (6 bases). The CDR3 consists of 15 residues. Per germline, CDR1 KGHSH and CDR2 LQKENI. Trimming took 4 bases from V and 4 from J, leaving 16 bases between them. This chain's CDR3 is CASSRRTGHFYGYTF. CDR3 DNA sequence: TGTGCCAGCTCACGTCGAACGGGACACTTCTATGGCTACACCTTC.